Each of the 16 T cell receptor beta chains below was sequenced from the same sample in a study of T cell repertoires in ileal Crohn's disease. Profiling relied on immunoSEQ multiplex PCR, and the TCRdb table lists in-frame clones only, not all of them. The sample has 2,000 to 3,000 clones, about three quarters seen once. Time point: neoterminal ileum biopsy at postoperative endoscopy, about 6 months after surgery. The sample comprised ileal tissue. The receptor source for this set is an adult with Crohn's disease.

The CDR3 DNA follows: TGCGCCAGCAGCTTATCCGGGACTAGCGGGGGGGCCGGTTTGACAGATACGCAGTATTTT. Its translation: CASSLSGTSGGAGLTDTQYF. The rearrangement links TRBV5-1 to TRBJ2-3; 16 bases are shared with TRBD2. After removal of 2 bases from V and 3 bases from J, the junction contained 12 bases not matched to a gene. The germline V gene has CDR1 SGHRS and CDR2 YFSETQ. This CDR3 is built from 20 residues.

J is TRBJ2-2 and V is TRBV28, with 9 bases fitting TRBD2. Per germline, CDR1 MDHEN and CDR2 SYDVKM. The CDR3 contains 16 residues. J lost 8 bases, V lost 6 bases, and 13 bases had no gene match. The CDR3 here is CASRPPGLAGLGELFF. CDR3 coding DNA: TGTGCCAGCAGACCCCCGGGACTAGCCGGTTTGGGGGAGCTGTTTTTT.

CDR3 region: CASSQEAGAYEQYF. CDR3 DNA: TGCGCCAGCAGCCAAGAGGCGGGGGCCTACGAGCAGTACTTC. V is TRBV4-3 and J is TRBJ2-7, with 7 bases identical to TRBD2. Germline CDR1 reads LGHNA; CDR2 reads YSLEER. There are 14 residues in the CDR3. V lost 0 bases, J lost 2 bases, and 1 base stayed unmatched.

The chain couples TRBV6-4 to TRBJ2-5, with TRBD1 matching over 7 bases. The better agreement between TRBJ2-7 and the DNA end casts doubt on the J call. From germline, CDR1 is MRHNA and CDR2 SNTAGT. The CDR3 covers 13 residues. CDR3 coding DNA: TGTGCCAGCAGGCACAGACAGGGTAACGAGCAGTACTTC. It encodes CASRHRQGNEQYF.

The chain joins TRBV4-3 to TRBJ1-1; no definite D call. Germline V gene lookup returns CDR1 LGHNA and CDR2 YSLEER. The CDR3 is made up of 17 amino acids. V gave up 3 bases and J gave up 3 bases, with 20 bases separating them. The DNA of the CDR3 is TGCGCCAGCAGCCAGGGTAACCGGGGTCGAAGGGACACTGAAGCTTTCTTT. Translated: CASSQGNRGRRDTEAFF.

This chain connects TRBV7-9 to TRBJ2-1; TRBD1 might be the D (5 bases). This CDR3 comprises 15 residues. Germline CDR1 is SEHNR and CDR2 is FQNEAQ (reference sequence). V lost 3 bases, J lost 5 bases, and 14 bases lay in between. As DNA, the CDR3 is TGTGCCAGCAGCTTCGGTGGGCCAGGGCACAATGAGCAGTTCTTC. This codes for CASSFGGPGHNEQFF.

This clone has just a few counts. CDR3 amino acids: CASSFTDTVNTEAFF. As DNA, the CDR3 is TGTGCCAGCAGTTTTACAGACACCGTGAACACTGAAGCTTTCTTT. The rearrangement uses TRBV28 and TRBJ1-1; D gene ambiguous. The CDR3 length is 15 residues. Germline V gives CDR1 MDHEN, CDR2 SYDVKM. V gave up 3 bases and J gave up 0 bases, with 11 bases separating them. The full variable domain, completed using reference TRBV28 and TRBJ1-1, is DVKVTQSSRYLVKRTGEKVFLECVQDMDHENMFWYRQDPGLGLRLIYFSYDVKMKEKGDIPEGYSVSREKKERFSLILESASTNQTSMYLCASSFTDTVNTEAFFGQGTRLTVV.

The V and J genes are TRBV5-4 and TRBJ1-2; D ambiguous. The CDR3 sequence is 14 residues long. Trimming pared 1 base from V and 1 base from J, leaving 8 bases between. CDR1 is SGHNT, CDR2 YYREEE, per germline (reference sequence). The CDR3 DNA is TGTGCCAGCAGCTTGAAGGAGTGTAACTATGGCTACACCTTC. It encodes CASSLKECNYGYTF.

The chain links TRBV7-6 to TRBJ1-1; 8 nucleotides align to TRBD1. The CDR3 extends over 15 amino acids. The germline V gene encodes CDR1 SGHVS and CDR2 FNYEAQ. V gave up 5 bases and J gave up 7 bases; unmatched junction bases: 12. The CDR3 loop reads CASSPGGRGLGEAFF. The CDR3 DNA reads TGTGCCAGCAGCCCAGGGGGCAGGGGGCTAGGTGAAGCTTTCTTT. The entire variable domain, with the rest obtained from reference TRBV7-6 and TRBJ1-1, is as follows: GAGVSQSPRYKVTKRGQDVALRCDPISGHVSLYWYRQALGQGPEFLTYFNYEAQQDKSGLPNDRFSAERPEGSISTLTIQRTEQRDSAMYRCASSPGGRGLGEAFFGQGTRLTVV.

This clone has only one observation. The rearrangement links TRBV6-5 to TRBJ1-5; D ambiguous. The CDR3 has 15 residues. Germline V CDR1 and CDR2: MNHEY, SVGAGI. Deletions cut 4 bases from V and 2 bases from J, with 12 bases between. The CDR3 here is CASSSQAGGNQPQHF. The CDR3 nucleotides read TGTGCCAGCAGTTCACAAGCGGGAGGCAATCAGCCCCAGCATTTT.

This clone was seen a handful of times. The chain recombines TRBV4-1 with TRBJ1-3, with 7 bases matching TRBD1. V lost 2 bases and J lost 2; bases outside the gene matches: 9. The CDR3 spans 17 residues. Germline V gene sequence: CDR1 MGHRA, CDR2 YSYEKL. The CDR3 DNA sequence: TGCGCCAGCAGCCAACCCCGACAGGGAATAACTGGAAACACCATATATTTT. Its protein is CASSQPRQGITGNTIYF.

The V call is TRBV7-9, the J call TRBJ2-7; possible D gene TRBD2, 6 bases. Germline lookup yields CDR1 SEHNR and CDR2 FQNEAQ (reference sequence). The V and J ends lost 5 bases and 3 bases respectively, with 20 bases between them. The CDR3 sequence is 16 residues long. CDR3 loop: CASSRGVADYHYEQYF. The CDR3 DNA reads TGTGCCAGCAGCCGGGGAGTAGCGGATTACCACTACGAGCAGTACTTC.

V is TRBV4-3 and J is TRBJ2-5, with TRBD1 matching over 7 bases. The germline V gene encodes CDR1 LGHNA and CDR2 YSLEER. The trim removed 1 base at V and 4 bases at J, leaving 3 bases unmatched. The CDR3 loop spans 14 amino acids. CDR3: CASSQGQGSETQYF. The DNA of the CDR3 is TGCGCCAGCAGCCAAGGACAGGGATCAGAGACCCAGTACTTC.

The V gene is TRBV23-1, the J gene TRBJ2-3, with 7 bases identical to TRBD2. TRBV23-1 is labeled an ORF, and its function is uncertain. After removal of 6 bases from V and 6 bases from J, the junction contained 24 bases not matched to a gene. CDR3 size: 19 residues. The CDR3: CASSQAHLSASGVGDTQYF. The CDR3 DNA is TGCGCCAGCAGCCAAGCCCACCTCTCGGCCAGCGGGGTAGGTGATACGCAGTATTTT.

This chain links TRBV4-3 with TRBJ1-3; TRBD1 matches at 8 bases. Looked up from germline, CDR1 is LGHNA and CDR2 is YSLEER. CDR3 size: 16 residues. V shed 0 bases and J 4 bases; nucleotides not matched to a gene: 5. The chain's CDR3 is CASSQDRQGMGNTIYF. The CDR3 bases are TGCGCCAGCAGCCAAGACCGACAGGGGATGGGAAACACCATATATTTT.

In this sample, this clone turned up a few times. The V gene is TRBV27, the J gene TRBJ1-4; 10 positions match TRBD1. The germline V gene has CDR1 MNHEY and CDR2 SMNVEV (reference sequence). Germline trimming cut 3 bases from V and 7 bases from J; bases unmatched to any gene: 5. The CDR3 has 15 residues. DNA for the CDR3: TGTGCCAGCAGTTTTTGGACAGGGGGTGGTGAAAAACTGTTTTTT. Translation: CASSFWTGGGEKLFF.